This T cell receptor beta chain is drawn from a study of blood T cell repertoires in COVID-19. Study-level information: Sites across the United States, Italy and Spain contributed samples from acute and convalescent COVID-19. The analysed material was cDNA or gDNA that came from T cells, B-cell-depleted T cells, or PBMCs.

Germline values: CDR1 MGHRA, CDR2 YSYEKL. V shed 0 bases, J shed 0 bases, and the junction held 1 base outside the gene matches. This CDR3 has 18 amino acids. Source study methods: Amplification with reference gene primers provided the estimates of nucleated cell counts. Generated by immunoSEQ multiplex PCR, the TCRdb table keeps only in-frame clones and is missing some. V and J calls and clone size are those listed in that table; D and trimming were worked out from the DNA. The data hold around 250,000 clones, with roughly 86% observed a single time. This chain uses TRBV4-1 with TRBJ2-6, with TRBD1 matching 11 bases. This TCR derives from a man aged 35-49 years with active or convalescent COVID-19. Material for sequencing was peripheral blood. DNA of the CDR3: TGCGCCAGCAGCCAAGAGGGGACAGGGGGCTCTGGGGCCAACGTCCTGACTTTC. It yields the protein CASSQEGTGGSGANVLTF.